Below are 11 T cell receptor beta chains sequenced from a single sample in a study of OX40 agonist ivuxolimab in advanced cancers. TCRdb keeps only in-frame clones here, not all; method: immunoSEQ multiplex PCR. The sample lists tens of thousands of clones; over 75% were seen once. Sequenced here: CD4+ or CD8+ T cells sorted from blood, sampled in a trial of the OX40 agonist ivuxolimab. Source of these receptors: an adult with an advanced solid tumor such as melanoma, head and neck, liver or kidney cancer.

The chain employs TRBV5-1 and TRBJ2-7; unclear D gene. Trimming took 2 bases from V and 1 from J, leaving 7 bases between them. CDR3 length: 13 amino acids. Germline-derived CDR1 and CDR2 are SGHRS and YFSETQ. The CDR3 region is CASSFSLSYEQYF. The CDR3 nucleotides read TGCGCCAGCAGCTTTTCCCTGTCCTACGAGCAGTACTTC. Combining the CDR3 with reference TRBV5-1 and TRBJ2-7 gives the whole variable domain KAGVTQTPRYLIKTRGQQVTLSCSPISGHRSVSWYQQTPGQGLQFLFEYFSETQRNKGNFPGRFSGRQFSNSRSEMNVSTLELGDSALYLCASSFSLSYEQYFGPGTRLTVT.

The chain has TRBV4-3 and TRBJ2-2; 7 bases align to TRBD2. With V trimmed by 0 bases and J by 1 base, 8 bases remained unmatched. The germline gives CDR1 LGHNA, CDR2 YSLEER. This CDR3 region has 18 residues. This CDR3 is CASSQDLAGAMNTGELFF. The CDR3 DNA is TGCGCCAGCAGCCAAGATCTGGCGGGAGCTATGAACACCGGGGAGCTGTTTTTT.

V is TRBV2 and J is TRBJ2-2; 10 nucleotides agree with TRBD1. CDR3 size: 16 residues. Germline V gene data show CDR1 as SNHLY and CDR2 as FYNNEI. V gave up 6 bases and J gave up 4 bases; unmatched junction bases: 8. The CDR3 DNA reads as TGTGCCAGCAGGGAATACTGGACAGGGGGCACCGGGGAGCTGTTTTTT. It codes for CASREYWTGGTGELFF.

This clone occurred once. This chain connects TRBV19 to TRBJ1-1; D is unclear. CDR3 size: 13 residues. Germline CDR1 LNHDA, CDR2 SQIVND (reference sequence). Trimming took 5 bases from V and 1 from J, leaving 8 bases between them. CDR3 bases: TGTGCCAGTAGTCCGATGGGGAACACTGAAGCTTTCTTT. This gives the protein CASSPMGNTEAFF.

V gene TRBV6-5 combines with J gene TRBJ2-3, with a possible D match to TRBD2 (6 bases). This CDR3 is built from 15 residues. The V and J ends lost 2 bases and 2 bases respectively, with 11 bases between them. Germline assignment: CDR1 MNHEY and CDR2 SVGAGI. CDR3 loop: CASSYGGTVTDTQYF. CDR3 nucleotide sequence: TGTGCCAGCAGTTACGGGGGGACGGTCACAGATACGCAGTATTTT.

The chain uses TRBV19 and TRBJ2-1; 8 positions match TRBD2. The germline V gene has CDR1 LNHDA and CDR2 SQIVND (reference sequence). The CDR3 extends over 15 amino acids. The V gene end was trimmed by 4 bases and the J gene end by 4 bases; junction bases not matched to a gene: 6. The CDR3 DNA reads as TGTGCCAGTAGTAGGGCGGGAGGACCGTACAATGAGCAGTTCTTC. It yields the protein CASSRAGGPYNEQFF. Looking up the rest from reference TRBV19 and TRBJ2-1 gives the full variable domain: DGGITQSPKYLFRKEGQNVTLSCEQNLNHDAMYWYRQDPGQGLRLIYYSQIVNDFQKGDIAEGYSVSREKKESFPLTVTSAQKNPTAFYLCASSRAGGPYNEQFFGPGTRLTVL.

The chain has TRBV19 and TRBJ2-7; 7 bases align to TRBD2. V was pared by 3 bases and J by 3 bases, with 5 bases of the junction left unmatched. Germline-derived CDR1 and CDR2 are LNHDA and SQIVND (reference sequence). The CDR3 is 14 amino acids. The CDR3 DNA is TGTGCCAGTAGTATTGGAGTAGCGGGCTACGAGCAGTACTTC. Translated: CASSIGVAGYEQYF. The full variable domain, in which reference TRBV19 and TRBJ2-7 provide the parts outside the CDR3, is DGGITQSPKYLFRKEGQNVTLSCEQNLNHDAMYWYRQDPGQGLRLIYYSQIVNDFQKGDIAEGYSVSREKKESFPLTVTSAQKNPTAFYLCASSIGVAGYEQYFGPGTRLTVT.

The CDR3 spells CASSEGTGAYEQYF. DNA for the CDR3: TGTGCCAGCAGTGAAGGGACAGGGGCGTACGAGCAGTACTTC. V is TRBV6-1 and J is TRBJ2-7, with TRBD1 identical over 9 bases. CDR3 length equals 14 residues. Germline CDR1 MNHNS, CDR2 SASEGT. J gave up 4 bases and V 1 base, and 2 bases lay outside the gene matches.

This rearrangement joins TRBV10-3 to TRBJ1-2; D unclear. Between the trimmed V and J ends, which lost 0 bases and 5 bases, there was a span of 10 bases. Germline CDR1 is ENHRY and CDR2 is SYGVKD. The CDR3 is 14 amino acids. This chain's CDR3 is CAISESRTAYGYTF. The CDR3 DNA reads TGTGCCATCAGTGAGTCCCGGACCGCGTATGGCTACACCTTC.

The chain has TRBV5-4 and TRBJ1-1; D is undetermined. The CDR3 has 14 residues. Looked up from germline, CDR1 is SGHNT and CDR2 is YYREEE (reference sequence). Trimming shortened V by 3 bases and J by 3 bases, and 12 bases separated the two germline ends. The CDR3 nucleotides read TGTGCCAGCAGCTCCGCTCCAGCCTACACTGAAGCTTTCTTT. This gives the protein CASSSAPAYTEAFF.

The table lists this clone with a count of one. The V and J genes are TRBV4-1 and TRBJ2-3; 15 nucleotides align to TRBD2. This CDR3 has 18 residues. CDR1 and CDR2 from the germline V gene are MGHRA and YSYEKL. Unmatched junction bases numbered 9, after V lost 2 bases and J lost 6 bases. As DNA, the CDR3 is TGCGCCAGCAGCCAACTAACCTCCGGGACTAGCGGGGGGGATACGCAGTATTTT. Amino acids: CASSQLTSGTSGGDTQYF.